The TCR beta chain described here comes from a study of lymphopenia after photon versus proton radiotherapy. Findings of the study overall: Only patients who died were analyzed for survival; proton advantage is unproven.

Remarks on this clone: The antigen is unknown.

CDR3 length: 15 amino acids. The V gene end was trimmed by 4 bases and the J gene end by 3 bases; junction bases not matched to a gene: 4. Germline assignment: CDR1 SNHLY and CDR2 FYNNEI. Profiled with immunoSEQ multiplex PCR; TCRdb holds only in-frame clones, not every one. The repertoire includes tens of thousands of clones, roughly 93% of them detected once, and approximately 2.9% sits in the top ten. The specimen was peripheral blood, collected from a patient treated with photon-based radiotherapy. The receptor comes from a woman in her 70s with pancreatic cancer. The chain has TRBV2 and TRBJ2-5; 11 positions agree with TRBD2. The CDR3 loop reads CASSGIAGGEETQYF. Written as DNA, the CDR3 is TGTGCCAGCAGTGGAATAGCGGGAGGGGAAGAGACCCAGTACTTC.